This T cell receptor beta chain was recorded in a study of blood T cell repertoires in COVID-19. Study-level background: Italy, Spain and the United States were the sources of the convalescent and acute COVID-19 samples. Nucleic acid was either cDNA or gDNA, and it came from T cells, B-cell-depleted T cells, or PBMCs.

CDR1 SGHRS and CDR2 YFSETQ come from the germline V gene. With 4 bases clipped from V and 1 base from J, the junction kept 4 bases outside the gene matches. This CDR3 is built from 17 residues. In the authors' workflow: Cell counts per sample came from amplifying reference gene primers. Data came from immunoSEQ multiplex PCR; TCRdb stores just in-frame clones and leaves some out. For V, J and clone size, that table is used; D and trimming come from the DNA. The data contain more than 250,000 clones, roughly 90% of them singletons. This TCR was recovered from a human donor in a cohort sampled during active COVID-19. Source material: peripheral blood. V is TRBV5-1 and J is TRBJ2-2; the match to TRBD2 covers 13 bases. CDR3 residues: CASSIGLAGVNTGELFF. CDR3 DNA: TGCGCCAGCAGCATCGGACTAGCGGGAGTGAACACCGGGGAGCTGTTTTTT. Drawing the rest from reference TRBV5-1 and TRBJ2-2, the complete variable domain is KAGVTQTPRYLIKTRGQQVTLSCSPISGHRSVSWYQQTPGQGLQFLFEYFSETQRNKGNFPGRFSGRQFSNSRSEMNVSTLELGDSALYLCASSIGLAGVNTGELFFGEGSRLTVL.